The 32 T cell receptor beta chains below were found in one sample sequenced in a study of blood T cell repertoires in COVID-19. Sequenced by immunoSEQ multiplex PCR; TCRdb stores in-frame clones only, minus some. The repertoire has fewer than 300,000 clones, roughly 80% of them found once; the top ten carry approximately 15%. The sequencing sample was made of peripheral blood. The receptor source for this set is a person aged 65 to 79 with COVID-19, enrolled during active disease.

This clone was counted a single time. The CDR3 nucleotides read TGTGCCAGCAGCGGGAGGGCACAACGGAACACTGAAGCTTTCTTT. Encoded protein: CASSGRAQRNTEAFF. The chain recombines TRBV7-2 with TRBJ1-1; D unclear. The CDR3 spans 15 residues. Germline V gives CDR1 SGHTA, CDR2 FQGNSA. Trimming shortened V by 5 bases and J by 1 base, and 14 bases separated the two germline ends.

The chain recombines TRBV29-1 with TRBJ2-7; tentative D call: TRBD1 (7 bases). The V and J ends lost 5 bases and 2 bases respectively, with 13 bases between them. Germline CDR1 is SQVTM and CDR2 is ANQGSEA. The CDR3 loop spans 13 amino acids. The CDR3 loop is CSVQGGGPYEQYF. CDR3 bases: TGCAGCGTTCAGGGGGGAGGCCCCTACGAGCAGTACTTC.

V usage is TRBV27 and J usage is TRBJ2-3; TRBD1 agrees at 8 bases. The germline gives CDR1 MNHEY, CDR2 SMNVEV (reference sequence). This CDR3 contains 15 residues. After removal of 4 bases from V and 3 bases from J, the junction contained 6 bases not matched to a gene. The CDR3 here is CASSSRTGFTDTQYF. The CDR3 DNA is TGTGCCAGCAGTTCCAGGACAGGGTTTACAGATACGCAGTATTTT.

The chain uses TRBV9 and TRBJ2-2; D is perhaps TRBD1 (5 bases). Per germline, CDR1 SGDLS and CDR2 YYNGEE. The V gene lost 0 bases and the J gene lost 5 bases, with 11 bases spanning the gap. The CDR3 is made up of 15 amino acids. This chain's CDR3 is CASSVEPGPTGELFF. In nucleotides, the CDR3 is TGTGCCAGCAGCGTAGAGCCAGGGCCAACCGGGGAGCTGTTTTTT.

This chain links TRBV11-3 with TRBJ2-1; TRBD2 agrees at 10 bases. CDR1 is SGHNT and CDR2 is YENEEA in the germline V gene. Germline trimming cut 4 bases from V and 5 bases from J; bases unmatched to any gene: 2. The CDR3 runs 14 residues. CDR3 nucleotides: TGTGCCAGCAGCTCGGGGACTAGCGACAATGAGCAGTTCTTC. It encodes CASSSGTSDNEQFF. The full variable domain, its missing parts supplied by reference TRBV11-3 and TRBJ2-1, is EAGVVQSPRYKIIEKKQPVAFWCNPISGHNTLYWYLQNLGQGPELLIRYENEEAVDDSQLPKDRFSAERLKGVDSTLKIQPAELGDSAVYLCASSSGTSDNEQFFGPGTRLTVL.

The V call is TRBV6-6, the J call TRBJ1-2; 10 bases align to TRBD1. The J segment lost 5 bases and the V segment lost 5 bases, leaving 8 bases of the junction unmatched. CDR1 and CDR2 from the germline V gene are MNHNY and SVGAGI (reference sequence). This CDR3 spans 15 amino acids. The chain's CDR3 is CASSPWDRGDYGYTF. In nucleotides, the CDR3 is TGTGCCAGCAGTCCATGGGACAGGGGTGATTATGGCTACACCTTC.

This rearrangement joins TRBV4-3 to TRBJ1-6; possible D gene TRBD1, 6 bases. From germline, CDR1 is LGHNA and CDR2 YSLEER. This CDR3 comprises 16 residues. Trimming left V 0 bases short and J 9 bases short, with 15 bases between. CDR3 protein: CASSQDAGARGSPLHF. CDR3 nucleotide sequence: TGCGCCAGCAGCCAAGATGCGGGGGCTAGAGGTTCACCCCTCCACTTT.

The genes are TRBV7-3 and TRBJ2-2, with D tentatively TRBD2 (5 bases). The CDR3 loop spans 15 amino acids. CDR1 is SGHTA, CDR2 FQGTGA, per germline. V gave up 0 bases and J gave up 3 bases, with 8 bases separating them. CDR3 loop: CASSLTGKDTGELFF. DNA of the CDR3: TGTGCCAGCAGCTTAACCGGGAAGGACACCGGGGAGCTGTTTTTT.

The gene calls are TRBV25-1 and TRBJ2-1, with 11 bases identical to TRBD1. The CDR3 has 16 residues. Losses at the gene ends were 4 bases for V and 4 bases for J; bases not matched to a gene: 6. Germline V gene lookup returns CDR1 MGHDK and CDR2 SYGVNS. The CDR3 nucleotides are TGTGCCAGCAGTGGACGGACAGGGGGCGAATACAATGAGCAGTTCTTC. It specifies CASSGRTGGEYNEQFF.

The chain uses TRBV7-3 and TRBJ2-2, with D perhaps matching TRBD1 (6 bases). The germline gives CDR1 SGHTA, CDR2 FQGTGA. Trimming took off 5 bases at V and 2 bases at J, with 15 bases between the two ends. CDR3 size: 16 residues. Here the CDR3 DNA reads TGTGCCAGCAGCCCGTCGGACAGCCTTAACACCGGGGAGCTGTTTTTT. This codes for CASSPSDSLNTGELFF.

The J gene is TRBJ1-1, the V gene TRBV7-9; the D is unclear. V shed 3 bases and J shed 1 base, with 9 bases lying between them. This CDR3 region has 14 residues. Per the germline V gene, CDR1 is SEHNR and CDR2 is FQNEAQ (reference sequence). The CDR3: CASSFLTQNTEAFF. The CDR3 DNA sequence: TGTGCCAGCAGCTTTTTAACACAGAACACTGAAGCTTTCTTT.

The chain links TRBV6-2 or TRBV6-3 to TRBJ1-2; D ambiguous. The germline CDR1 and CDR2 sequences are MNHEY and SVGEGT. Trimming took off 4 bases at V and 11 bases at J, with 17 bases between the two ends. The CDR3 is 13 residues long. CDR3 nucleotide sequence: TGTGCCAGCAGTTCCACCCGCACATCCTTGTACACCTTC. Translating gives CASSSTRTSLYTF.

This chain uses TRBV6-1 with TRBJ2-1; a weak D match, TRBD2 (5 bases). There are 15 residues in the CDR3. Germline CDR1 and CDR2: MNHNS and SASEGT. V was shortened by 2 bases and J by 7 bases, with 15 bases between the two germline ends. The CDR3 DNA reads TGTGCCAGCAGTGAACTACTAGGGTTAGAAAATGAGCAGTTCTTC. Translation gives CASSELLGLENEQFF.

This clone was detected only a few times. For the CDR3, the DNA is TGTGCCAGCAGTTTATACAGGCAGCCCCAGCATTTT. This gives the protein CASSLYRQPQHF. V gene TRBV12-3 or TRBV12-4 combines with J gene TRBJ1-5; D possibly corresponds to TRBD1 (5 bases). V was shortened by 2 bases and J by 7 bases, with 6 bases between the two germline ends. The length of the CDR3 is 12 residues.

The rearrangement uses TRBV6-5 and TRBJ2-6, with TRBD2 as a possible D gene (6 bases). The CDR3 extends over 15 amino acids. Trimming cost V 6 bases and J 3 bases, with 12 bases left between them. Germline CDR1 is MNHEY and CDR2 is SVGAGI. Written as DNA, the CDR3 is TGTGCCAGCAGGCTCGGGAGTAATGGGGCCAACGTCCTGACTTTC. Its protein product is CASRLGSNGANVLTF.

The CDR3 DNA reads as TGTGCCAGCAGCTTGGGGGTGGGAGGACAGGGGAACTATGGCTACACCTTC. It encodes CASSLGVGGQGNYGYTF. V is TRBV5-4 and J is TRBJ1-2; 9 nucleotides match TRBD1. J lost 2 bases, V lost 0 bases, and 8 bases had no gene match. The CDR3 extends over 17 amino acids. CDR1 is SGHNT and CDR2 is YYREEE in the germline V gene (reference sequence).

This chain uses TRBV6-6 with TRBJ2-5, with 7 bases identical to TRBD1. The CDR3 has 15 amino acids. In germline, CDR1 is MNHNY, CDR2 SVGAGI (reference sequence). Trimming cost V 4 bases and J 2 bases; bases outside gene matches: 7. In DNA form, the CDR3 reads TGTGCCAGCAGTTCTTCATTGACAGGGCAAGAGACCCAGTACTTC. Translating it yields CASSSSLTGQETQYF.

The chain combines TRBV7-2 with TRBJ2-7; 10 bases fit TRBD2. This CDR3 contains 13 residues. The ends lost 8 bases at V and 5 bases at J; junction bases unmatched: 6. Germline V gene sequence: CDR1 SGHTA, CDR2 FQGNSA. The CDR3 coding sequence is TGTGCCAGCGAGGGGACTAGCGTCCACGAGCAGTACTTC. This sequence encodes CASEGTSVHEQYF.

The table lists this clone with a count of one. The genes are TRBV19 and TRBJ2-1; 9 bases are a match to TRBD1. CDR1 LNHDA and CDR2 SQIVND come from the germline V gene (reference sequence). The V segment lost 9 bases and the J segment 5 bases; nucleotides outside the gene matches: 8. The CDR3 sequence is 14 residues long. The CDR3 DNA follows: TGTGCCAGCCTCCCCGGGACAGGGAACAATGAGCAGTTCTTC. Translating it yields CASLPGTGNNEQFF.

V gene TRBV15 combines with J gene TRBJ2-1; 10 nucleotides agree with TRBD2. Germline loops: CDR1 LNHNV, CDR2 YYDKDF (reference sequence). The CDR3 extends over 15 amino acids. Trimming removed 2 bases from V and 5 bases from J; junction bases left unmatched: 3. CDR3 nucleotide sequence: TGTGCCACCAGCAGACCGGGACTAGCGAACAATGAGCAGTTCTTC. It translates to CATSRPGLANNEQFF. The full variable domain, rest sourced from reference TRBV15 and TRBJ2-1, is DAMVIQNPRYQVTQFGKPVTLSCSQTLNHNVMYWYQQKSSQAPKLLFHYYDKDFNNEADTPDNFQSRRPNTSFCFLDIRSPGLGDTAMYLCATSRPGLANNEQFFGPGTRLTVL.

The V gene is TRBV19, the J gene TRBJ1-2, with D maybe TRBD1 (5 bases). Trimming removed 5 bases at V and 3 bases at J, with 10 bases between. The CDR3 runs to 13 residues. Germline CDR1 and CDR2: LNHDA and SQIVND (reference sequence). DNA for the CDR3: TGTGCCAGTAGTCAGGGATATGACTATGGCTACACCTTC. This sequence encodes CASSQGYDYGYTF.

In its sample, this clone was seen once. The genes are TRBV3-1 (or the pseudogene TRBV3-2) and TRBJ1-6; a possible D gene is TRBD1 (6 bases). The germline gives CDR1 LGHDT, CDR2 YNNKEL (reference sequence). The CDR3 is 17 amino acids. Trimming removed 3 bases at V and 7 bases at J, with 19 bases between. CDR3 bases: TGTGCCAGCAGCCACACAATCTTGACAGGTGGGAATTCACCCCTCCACTTT. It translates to CASSHTILTGGNSPLHF.

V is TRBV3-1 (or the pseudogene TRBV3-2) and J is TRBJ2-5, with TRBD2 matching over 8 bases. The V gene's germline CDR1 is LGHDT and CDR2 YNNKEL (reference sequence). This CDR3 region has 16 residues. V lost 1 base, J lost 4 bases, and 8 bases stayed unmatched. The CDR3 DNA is TGTGCCAGCAGCCAAGTCACGGGGGGGTCGAGAGAGACCCAGTACTTC. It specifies CASSQVTGGSRETQYF.

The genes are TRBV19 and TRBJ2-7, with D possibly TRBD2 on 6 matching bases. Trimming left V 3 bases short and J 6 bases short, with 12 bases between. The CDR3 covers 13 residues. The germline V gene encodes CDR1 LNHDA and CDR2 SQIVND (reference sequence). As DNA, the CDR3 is TGTGCCAGTAGTATTGGAGCGGGTGGCGAGCAGTACTTC. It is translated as CASSIGAGGEQYF.

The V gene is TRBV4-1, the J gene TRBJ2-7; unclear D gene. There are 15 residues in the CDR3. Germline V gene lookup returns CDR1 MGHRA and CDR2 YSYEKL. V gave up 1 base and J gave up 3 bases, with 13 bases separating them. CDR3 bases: TGCGCCAGCAGCCAAGTGGGCCCGAAAGGCTACGAGCAGTACTTC. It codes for CASSQVGPKGYEQYF.

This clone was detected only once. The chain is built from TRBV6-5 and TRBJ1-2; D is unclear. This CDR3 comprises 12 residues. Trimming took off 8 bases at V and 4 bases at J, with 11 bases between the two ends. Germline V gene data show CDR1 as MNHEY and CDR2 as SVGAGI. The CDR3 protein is CASGPTAYGYTF. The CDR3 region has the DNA TGTGCCAGCGGGCCAACTGCCTATGGCTACACCTTC.

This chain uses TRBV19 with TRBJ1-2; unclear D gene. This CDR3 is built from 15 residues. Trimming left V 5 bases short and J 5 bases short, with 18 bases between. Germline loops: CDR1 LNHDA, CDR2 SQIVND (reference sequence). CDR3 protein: CASSPGIWLLYGYTF. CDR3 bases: TGTGCCAGTAGTCCCGGCATTTGGTTACTATATGGCTACACCTTC.

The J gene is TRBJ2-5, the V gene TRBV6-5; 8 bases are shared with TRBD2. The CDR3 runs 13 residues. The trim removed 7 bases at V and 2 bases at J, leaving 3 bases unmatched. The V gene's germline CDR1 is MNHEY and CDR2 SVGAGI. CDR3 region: CASTVAGQETQYF. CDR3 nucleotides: TGTGCCAGCACCGTAGCGGGGCAAGAGACCCAGTACTTC.

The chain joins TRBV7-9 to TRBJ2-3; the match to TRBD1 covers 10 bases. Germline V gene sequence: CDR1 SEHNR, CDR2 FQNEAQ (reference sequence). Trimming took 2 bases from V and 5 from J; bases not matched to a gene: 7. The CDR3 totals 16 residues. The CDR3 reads CASSLSGTGAIDTQYF. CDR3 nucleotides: TGTGCCAGCAGCTTAAGTGGGACAGGGGCGATAGATACGCAGTATTTT.

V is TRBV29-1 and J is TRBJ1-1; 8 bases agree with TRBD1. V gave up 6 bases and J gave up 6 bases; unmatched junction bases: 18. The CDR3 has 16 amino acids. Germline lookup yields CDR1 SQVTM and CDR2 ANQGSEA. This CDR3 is CSVARVEGGTGPEAFF. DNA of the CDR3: TGCAGCGTGGCCCGGGTGGAAGGCGGGACAGGACCTGAAGCTTTCTTT.

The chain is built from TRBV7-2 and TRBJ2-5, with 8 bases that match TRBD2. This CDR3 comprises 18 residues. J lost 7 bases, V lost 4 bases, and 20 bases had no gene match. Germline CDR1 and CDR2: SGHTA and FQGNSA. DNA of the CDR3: TGTGCCAGCAGCTCTACGCGTCTCGGCGGGGGGTTGTCAGGGACCCAGTACTTC. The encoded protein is CASSSTRLGGGLSGTQYF.

The DNA of the CDR3 is TGTGCCAGCAGCCAGTCGACGCAGGGGGCCGGGCCCCAGCATTTT. Encoded protein: CASSQSTQGAGPQHF. The rearrangement links TRBV3-1 (or the pseudogene TRBV3-2) to TRBJ1-5; TRBD1 matches 8 bases. Germline V gene data show CDR1 as LGHDT and CDR2 as YNNKEL (reference sequence). V lost 3 bases to trimming and J lost 9 bases; unmatched junction nucleotides: 10. The CDR3 contains 15 residues.